This TCR beta chain appears in the sequencing data of a study of CD4 T cell repertoires in COVID-19. Study details: Other coronavirus spike proteins restimulated relabeled CFSE-low cells expanded with IL-2 for 10 days. General study points: Some SARS-CoV-2 clonotypes, between 7 and 25%, recurred in SARS-CoV and/or HKU1 cultures. Suggested intraclonal diversification: top SARS-CoV-2-reactive clonotypes appeared in two or three memory subsets.

These memory T cells were uncultured and sequenced directly after ex vivo isolation. TCRdb's table, derived via immunoSEQ multiplex PCR, lists solely in-frame clones and lacks some. The table lists 20,000 to 30,000 clones, approximately 93% of them singletons. On this clone itself: No antigen is known for it.

This CDR3 region has 16 residues. With V trimmed by 4 bases and J by 2 bases, 10 bases remained unmatched. Germline V gene lookup returns CDR1 MDHEN and CDR2 SYDVKM. Sequences were derived from circulating follicular helper CD4+ T cells (cTfh) from blood, sampled before the COVID-19 pandemic. This chain uses TRBV28 with TRBJ2-7; 8 positions match TRBD2. This TCR was sampled from a human donor who had COVID-19. The CDR3 nucleotides read TGTGCCAGCAGTTCCCTGGTAGCGGGGAGACCCTACGAGCAGTACTTC. Translating it yields CASSSLVAGRPYEQYF.